This is a list of T cell receptor beta chains from one sample in a study of CD8+CD57+ T cells in acquired aplastic anemia. TCRdb used MiXCR to reprocess the reads, holding one entry per CDR3 protein. The sample has 35,000 to 45,000 distinct CDR3 sequences; 68% are singletons. The specimen was sorted CD4+, CD8+, or CD8+CD57+ T cells (not recorded which) from PBMCs. The source is a human donor in good health, serving as a control. The CDR3 runs from the conserved cysteine through the conserved F or W.

v_gene: TRBV2
CDR3aa: CASRGQGRTEAFF

v_gene: TRBV10-1
CDR3aa: CGHGVNGRMNTEAFF

v_gene: TRBV12-3/TRBV12-4
CDR3aa: CASSPRTGGSSPLHF

v_gene: TRBV6-1
CDR3aa: CASSLLRAGYTF

v_gene: TRBV6-1
CDR3aa: CASSVTSDPYNEQFF

v_gene: TRBV6-5
CDR3aa: CASRPGQGNGELFF

v_gene: TRBV2
CDR3aa: CASSLSGEGTQYF

v_gene: TRBV10-3
CDR3aa: CAISERGEGYEQYF

v_gene: TRBV2
CDR3aa: CASSEGTSSNQPQHF

v_gene: TRBV20-1
CDR3aa: CSARVGRDYNEQFF

v_gene: TRBV9
CDR3aa: CASSQEPGQGWAQHF

v_gene: TRBV20-1
CDR3aa: CSRPRFGQGSYEQYF

v_gene: TRBV6-2/TRBV6-3
CDR3aa: CASSYSSGGNSYEQYF

v_gene: TRBV5-4
CDR3aa: CASSSERTGGLYGYTF

v_gene: TRBV6-1
CDR3aa: CASSELSGYGYTF

v_gene: TRBV14
CDR3aa: CASSDRTEPNSPLHF

v_gene: TRBV9
CDR3aa: CASSTSGEAYNEQFF

v_gene: TRBV3-1
CDR3aa: CASSPGEGGDYEQYF

v_gene: TRBV2
CDR3aa: CASRQYSGNTIYF

v_gene: TRBV19
CDR3aa: CAAIGGYGYTF

v_gene: TRBV5-6
CDR3aa: CASSFRRGYTF

v_gene: TRBV4-1
CDR3aa: CASSQDSIIGGQGGGKLSF

v_gene: TRBV5-6
CDR3aa: CASSTDYNSPLHF

v_gene: TRBV7-9
CDR3aa: CASSLLVGGYTF

v_gene: TRBV7-2
CDR3aa: CASSLGARYNEKLFF

v_gene: TRBV7-9
CDR3aa: CASSLVGRGELFF

v_gene: TRBV20-1
CDR3aa: CSPPGFGDTEAFF

v_gene: TRBV19
CDR3aa: CASSNQRGGTEAFF